A selection of T cell receptor beta chains follows, all from one sample in a study of graft-versus-host responses after intestinal transplantation. The table came from immunoSEQ multiplex PCR; TCRdb's copy has only in-frame clones and leaves some out. The table has 65,000 to 100,000 clones, less than 95% seen once. Their antigens remain unidentified. This sample comprised unstimulated CD8+ T cells sorted from spleen or lymph node cells, obtained before transplant. The receptors derive from a human donor who was the organ donor for an intestinal transplant. CDR3s include the opening cysteine and the closing phenylalanine or tryptophan. D genes are given only for firm matches. Some rows mark clone size as missing; the rest say once, few, many or name a class of expanded clone.

TRBJ2-5	.	TRBV27	TRBD2	CASSSRTSGVQETQYF	TGTGCCAGCAGTTCCCGGACTAGCGGGGTACAAGAGACCCAGTACTTC
TRBJ1-1	.	TRBV18	.	CASSPRTLNTEAFF	TGTGCCAGCTCACCACGGACTTTGAACACTGAAGCTTTCTTT
TRBJ2-5	.	TRBV6-1	TRBD2	CASSELMGAILAGNQTQYF	TGTGCCAGCAGTGAACTTATGGGGGCGATACTAGCGGGGAATCAGACCCAGTACTTC
TRBJ1-4	.	TRBV9	.	CASSVDSTDEKLFF	TGTGCCAGCAGCGTAGATTCAACAGATGAAAAACTGTTTTTT
TRBJ2-7	.	TRBV5-4	.	CASSWGTEGSYEQYF	TGTGCCAGCAGCTGGGGTACGGAGGGCTCCTACGAGCAGTACTTC
TRBJ1-2	.	TRBV18	TRBD1	CASSPGTGGYTF	TGTGCCAGCTCACCCGGGACAGGGGGCTACACCTTC
TRBJ1-6	once	TRBV14	TRBD1	CASSETGQAYSPLHF	TGTGCCAGCAGCGAAACGGGACAGGCGTATTCACCCCTCCACTTT
TRBJ1-5	.	TRBV27	.	CASNFGGDSNQPQHF	TGTGCCAGCAATTTCGGAGGGGATAGCAATCAGCCCCAGCATTTT
TRBJ2-7	.	TRBV4-1	.	CASSHWPPENSGYEQYF	TGCGCCAGCAGTCACTGGCCCCCGGAAAATAGCGGCTACGAGCAGTACTTC
TRBJ1-1	.	TRBV25-1	TRBD1	CASSDKPGGDEAFF	TGTGCCAGCAGTGATAAGCCAGGGGGCGATGAAGCTTTCTTT
TRBJ2-5	once	TRBV7-9	.	CASSLQVQETQYF	TGTGCCAGCAGCTTACAGGTACAAGAGACCCAGTACTTC
TRBJ1-1	.	TRBV4-2	.	CASKGGGTEAFF	TGTGCCAGCAAAGGGGGGGGCACTGAAGCTTTCTTT
TRBJ2-7	.	TRBV4-2	.	CASSQDLHEQYF	TGTGCCAGCAGCCAAGATCTACACGAGCAGTACTTC
TRBJ2-3	.	TRBV7-3	TRBD2	CASSLTSGGVGDTQYF	TGTGCCAGCAGCTTGACTAGCGGGGGGGTAGGCGATACGCAGTATTTT
TRBJ1-1	.	TRBV9	.	CASSVVEGRAEAFF	TGTGCCAGCAGCGTAGTTGAGGGGAGGGCTGAAGCTTTCTTT
TRBJ1-3	.	TRBV4-1	.	CASSQGLTGNTIYF	TGCGCCAGCAGCCAAGGACTAACAGGGAACACCATATATTTT
TRBJ1-6	.	TRBV12-5	.	CASGSTDSNYSPLHF	TGTGCTAGTGGTTCGACGGACAGCAACTATTCACCCCTCCACTTT
TRBJ1-1	.	TRBV12-5	.	CASGLALTEAFF	TGTGCTAGTGGTTTGGCTCTGACTGAAGCTTTCTTT
TRBJ1-4	.	TRBV6-5	.	CARLILMPGEKLFF	TGTGCCAGGCTAATTCTCATGCCAGGGGAAAAACTGTTTTTT
TRBJ2-7	.	TRBV2	.	CASRALTPPGGEQYF	TGTGCCAGCAGGGCTCTGACTCCGCCGGGTGGCGAGCAGTACTTC
TRBJ1-6	.	TRBV4-3	.	CASSQGALSSYNSPLHF	TGCGCCAGCAGCCAAGGTGCCCTAAGCTCCTATAATTCACCCCTCCACTTT
TRBJ1-4	few	TRBV4-1	TRBD1	CASSQRTGQNEKLFF	TGCGCCAGCAGCCAAAGGACAGGGCAGAATGAAAAACTGTTTTTT